The rows below give T cell receptor beta chains drawn from one sample of a study of T-cell reconstitution after alpha-beta-depleted transplantation in children. One entry per CDR3 protein, called by TCRdb with MiXCR from the PCR reads. The sample records around 450,000 distinct CDR3 sequences, roughly a tenth being singletons. The sample in question was PBMCs, obtained before TCRalphabeta/CD19-depleted stem cell transplant. The source of these receptors is a child aged 2 to 9 with inherited bone marrow failure, due to receive a stem cell transplant. Each CDR3 is given with its conserved first and last residue. Fields, in order: J gene, D gene, clone size, V gene, CDR3 protein, CDR3 DNA. D genes are given only for firm matches. Clone size is given for some rows only: seen once, a few or many times, or a class if the clone is expanded.

TRBJ2-7 | . | many | TRBV20-1 | CSARTRHYEQYF | TGCAGTGCTAGAACTCGTCACTACGAGCAGTACTTC
TRBJ1-4 | TRBD1 | few | TRBV20-1 | CSARTGGSTNEKLFF | TGCAGTGCTCGGACAGGGGGTTCAACTAATGAAAAACTGTTTTTT
TRBJ2-7 | TRBD1 | many | TRBV15 | CATSIDRDRAYEQYF | TGTGCCACCAGTATCGACCGGGACAGAGCCTACGAGCAGTACTTC
TRBJ2-1 | TRBD1 | few | TRBV5-1 | CASSPQGVSYNEQFF | TGCGCCAGCAGCCCACAGGGGGTTTCCTACAATGAGCAGTTCTTC
TRBJ2-1 | . | . | TRBV2 | CASSEARSPGLGAYNEQFF | TGTGCCAGCAGTGAAGCGAGGTCACCGGGACTGGGGGCCTACAATGAGCAGTTCTTC
TRBJ2-6 | . | . | TRBV10-2 | CASSDPPSGANVLTF | TGCGCCAGCAGTGATCCCCCCTCTGGGGCCAACGTCCTGACTTTC
TRBJ2-1 | . | many | TRBV6-5 | CASSYRGRARGEQFF | TGTGCCAGCAGTTACCGGGGGAGAGCCCGGGGGGAGCAGTTCTTC
TRBJ1-2 | TRBD1 | few | TRBV5-1 | CASSYGTAGYGYTF | TGCGCCAGCAGCTATGGGACAGCGGGCTATGGCTACACCTTC
TRBJ1-1 | . | many | TRBV30 | CAWSSKGVTEAFF | TGTGCCTGGAGTAGCAAGGGCGTCACTGAAGCTTTCTTT
TRBJ2-2 | . | . | TRBV5-1 | CASSLEVIGELFF | TGCGCCAGCAGCTTGGAGGTTATCGGGGAGCTGTTTTTT
TRBJ2-1 | . | many | TRBV20-1 | CSAREWLDSYNEQFF | TGCAGTGCTAGAGAGTGGTTAGATTCCTACAATGAGCAGTTCTTC
TRBJ2-1 | TRBD2 | few | TRBV6-2/TRBV6-3 | CASSYSRLAGGNEQFF | TGTGCCAGCAGTTACTCCCGACTAGCGGGAGGCAATGAGCAGTTCTTC
TRBJ1-1 | . | many | TRBV7-2 | CASSFGGFGTEAFF | TGTGCCAGCAGCTTCGGGGGGTTCGGCACTGAAGCTTTCTTT
TRBJ1-2 | . | many | TRBV7-9 | CASSLLTGRDYGYTF | TGTGCCAGCAGCTTATTGACCGGGAGAGACTATGGCTACACCTTC
TRBJ2-1 | TRBD2 | many | TRBV6-2/TRBV6-3 | CASSRRTSDYEQFF | TGTGCCAGCAGTCGACGGACTAGTGACTATGAGCAGTTCTTC
TRBJ2-1 | . | many | TRBV2 | CASSDWYEQFF | TGTGCCAGCAGTGATTGGTATGAGCAGTTCTTC
TRBJ1-1 | . | many | TRBV29-1 | CSVLFNTEAFF | TGCAGCGTTTTATTTAACACTGAAGCTTTCTTT
TRBJ1-1 | TRBD1 | few | TRBV19 | CASSGQGRNTEAFF | TGTGCCAGTAGCGGACAGGGGCGAAACACTGAAGCTTTCTTT
TRBJ1-2 | TRBD1 | many | TRBV28 | CASSSPGQNYGYTF | TGTGCCAGCAGTTCACCGGGACAGAACTATGGCTACACCTTC
TRBJ2-2 | . | many | TRBV11-2 | CASSSAESGELFF | TGTGCCAGCAGCTCCGCCGAGTCCGGGGAGCTGTTTTTT
TRBJ1-2 | . | many | TRBV7-9 | CASSETGFYGYTF | TGTGCCAGCAGCGAGACAGGTTTCTATGGCTACACCTTC
TRBJ2-1 | TRBD2 | many | TRBV4-3 | CASSQVWASGRFDEQFF | TGCGCCAGCAGCCAAGTTTGGGCTAGCGGGAGATTCGATGAGCAGTTCTTC
TRBJ2-5 | . | many | TRBV11-2 | CASSLGGTQETQYF | TGTGCCAGCAGCTTAGGTGGGACACAAGAGACCCAGTACTTC
TRBJ2-7 | . | many | TRBV7-2 | CASGEVAVSSYEQYF | TGTGCCAGCGGAGAGGTAGCGGTAAGCTCCTACGAGCAGTACTTC
TRBJ2-3 | . | many | TRBV7-2 | CASSPRGFGTDTQYF | TGTGCCAGCAGCCCCCGGGGTTTCGGCACAGATACGCAGTATTTT
TRBJ2-7 | . | many | TRBV4-3 | CASSQEYTTSYEQYF | TGCGCCAGCAGCCAAGAATACACCACCTCATACGAGCAGTACTTC
TRBJ2-7 | TRBD2 | many | TRBV20-1 | CRASSGRRGEQYF | TGCAGGGCTTCTAGCGGGAGACGTGGCGAGCAGTACTTC
TRBJ2-3 | TRBD2 | many | TRBV7-8 | CASSGTSGRWSTDTQYF | TGTGCCAGCAGCGGGACTAGCGGGAGATGGAGCACAGATACGCAGTATTTT
TRBJ2-2 | . | many | TRBV7-9 | CASSSVGARKNTGELFF | TGTGCCAGCAGCTCAGTGGGGGCCCGAAAGAACACCGGGGAGCTGTTTTTT